This TCR beta chain was profiled in a study of OX40 agonist ivuxolimab in advanced cancers. In the study overall: The dose-escalation cohort was approximately 81% male, with a mean age of around 60 years, ranging roughly 23 to 79.

Germline values: CDR1 MNHEY, CDR2 SVGAGI. The CDR3 totals 12 residues. V lost 6 bases and J lost 5, with 10 bases in between. Some clones are missing from TCRdb's copy, which holds only in-frame ones; the method was immunoSEQ multiplex PCR. The repertoire holds some 80,000 clones, about nine tenths seen once, with 0.3% to 0.45% in the top ten. Study-level findings and limits: Expanded clones tended on average to be more numerous among CD8+ T cells than CD4+.

This clone came up a few times. Its antigen is not known. This specimen consisted of CD4+ or CD8+ T cells sorted from blood, obtained in a trial of the OX40 agonist ivuxolimab. V and J are TRBV6-5 and TRBJ1-2; D gene unclear. This sequence originates from an adult with an advanced solid tumor such as melanoma, head and neck, liver or kidney cancer. CDR3 loop: CASRLDGYGYTF. The CDR3 nucleotides are TGTGCCAGCAGACTGGACGGATATGGCTACACCTTC.